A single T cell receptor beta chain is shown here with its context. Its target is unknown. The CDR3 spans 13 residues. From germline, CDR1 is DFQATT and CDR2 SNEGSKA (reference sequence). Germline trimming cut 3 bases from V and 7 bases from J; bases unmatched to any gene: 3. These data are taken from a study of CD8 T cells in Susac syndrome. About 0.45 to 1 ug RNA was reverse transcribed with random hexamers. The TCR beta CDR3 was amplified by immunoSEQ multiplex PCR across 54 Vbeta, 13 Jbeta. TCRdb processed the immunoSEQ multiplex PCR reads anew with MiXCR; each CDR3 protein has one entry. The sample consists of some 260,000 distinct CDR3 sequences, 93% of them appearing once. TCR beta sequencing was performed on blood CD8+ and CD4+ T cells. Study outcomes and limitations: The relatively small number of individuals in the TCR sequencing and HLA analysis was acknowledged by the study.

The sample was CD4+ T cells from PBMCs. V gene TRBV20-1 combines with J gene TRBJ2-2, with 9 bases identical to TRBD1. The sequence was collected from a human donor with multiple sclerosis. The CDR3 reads CSASDRGFGELFF. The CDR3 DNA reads TGCAGTGCTAGCGACAGGGGGTTCGGGGAGCTGTTTTTT.